This T cell receptor beta chain was observed in a study of blood T cells in healthy people across ages. Study-wide results and limits: Age showed a roughly linear inverse relationship with TCR beta diversity per million T cells.

Only one count was recorded for this clonotype. What it binds is not known. It was with a sample-barcoded 5' primer and a J-beta primer mix that a second PCR of about 6 to 11 cycles was run. Each cDNA molecule, via a template-switch adaptor with 12 random nucleotides, was tagged. Using its own MiXCR run on the 5' RACE reads, TCRdb lists one record per CDR3 protein. In the table there are 850,000 to 1,000,000 distinct CDR3 sequences, just over 50% of which are singletons. Trimming cost V 3 bases and J 0 bases, with 13 bases left between them. The CDR3 contains 16 residues. Looked up from germline, CDR1 is SGHRS and CDR2 is YFSETQ.

The chain employs TRBV5-1 and TRBJ1-3; D remains ambiguous. This receptor was identified in a woman aged 55-75 years in good health. The source material was blood. The CDR3 loop reads CASSSAGPNSGNTIYF. The CDR3 DNA sequence: TGCGCCAGCAGCTCCGCCGGACCGAACTCTGGAAACACCATATATTTT.